This TCR beta chain was obtained from a study of blood T cells in healthy people across ages. Across the study: Using template switching, researchers captured about one barcoded beta molecule for each two T cells. General study points: Donor CMV status, an unknown factor, possibly confounded changes in expanded clonotypes.

This CDR3 is built from 13 residues. The V gene's germline CDR1 is SGHRS and CDR2 YFSETQ. The V end was cut by 3 bases, the J end by 8 bases, with 12 bases between. A second PCR, run for about 7 to 11 cycles, used a sample-barcoded 5' primer plus a J-beta primer mix. Template switching added a 12-random-nucleotide identifier to every cDNA molecule. All samples gave at least 2.5 million CDR3-containing paired-end reads. Using its own MiXCR run on the 5' RACE reads, TCRdb lists one record per CDR3 protein. The top ten clones hold less than 2.5% of a sample with 1.5 million to 2 million distinct CDR3 sequences, around 50% of them seen once. In its sample, this clonotype was seen a few times. Its antigen remains unidentified.

The origin of this receptor is a woman in her 40s in good health. The chain uses TRBV5-1 and TRBJ2-1; weak D call: TRBD1 (5 bases). The sequencing sample was made of blood. The CDR3 reads CASSSQVIDEQFF. The CDR3 nucleotides are TGCGCCAGCAGCTCACAGGTTATAGATGAGCAGTTCTTC.